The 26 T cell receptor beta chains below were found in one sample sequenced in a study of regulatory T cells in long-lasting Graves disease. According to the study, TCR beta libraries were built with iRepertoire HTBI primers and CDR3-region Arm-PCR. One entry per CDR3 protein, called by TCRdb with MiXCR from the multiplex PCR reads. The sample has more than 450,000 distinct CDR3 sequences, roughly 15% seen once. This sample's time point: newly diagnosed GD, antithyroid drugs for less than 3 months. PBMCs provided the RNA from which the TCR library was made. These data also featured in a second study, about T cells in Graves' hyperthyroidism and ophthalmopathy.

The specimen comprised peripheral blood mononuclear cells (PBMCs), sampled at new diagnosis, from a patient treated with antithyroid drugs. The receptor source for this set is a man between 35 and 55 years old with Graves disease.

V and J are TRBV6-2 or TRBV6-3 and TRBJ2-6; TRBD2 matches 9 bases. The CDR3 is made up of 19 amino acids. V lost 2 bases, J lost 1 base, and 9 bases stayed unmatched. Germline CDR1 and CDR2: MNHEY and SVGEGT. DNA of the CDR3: TGTGCCAGCAGTTACGATAGTAGCGGGAGTGGTTCTGGGGCCAACGTCCTGACTTTC. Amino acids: CASSYDSSGSGSGANVLTF.

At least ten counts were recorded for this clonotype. CDR3 loop: CASSSPRGLAGELFF. The CDR3 bases are TGTGCCAGCAGCTCGCCCAGGGGGCTTGCCGGGGAGCTGTTTTTT. The chain couples TRBV7-9 to TRBJ2-2; 8 nucleotides match TRBD1. With 4 bases clipped from V and 6 bases from J, the junction kept 7 bases outside the gene matches. The CDR3 runs 15 residues. Germline values: CDR1 SEHNR, CDR2 FQNEAQ (reference sequence). Filled out from reference TRBV7-9 and TRBJ2-2, the complete variable domain reads DTGVSQNPRHKITKRGQNVTFRCDPISEHNRLYWYRQTLGQGPEFLTYFQNEAQLEKSRLLSDRFSAERPKGSFSTLEIQRTEQGDSAMYLCASSSPRGLAGELFFGEGSRLTVL.

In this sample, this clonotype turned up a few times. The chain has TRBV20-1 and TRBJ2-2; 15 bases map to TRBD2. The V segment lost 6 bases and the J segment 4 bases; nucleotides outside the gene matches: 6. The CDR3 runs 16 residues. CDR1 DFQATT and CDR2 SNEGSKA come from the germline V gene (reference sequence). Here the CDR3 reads CSARTSGRGSTGELFF. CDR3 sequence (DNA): TGCAGTGCGAGGACTAGCGGGAGGGGTAGCACCGGGGAGCTGTTTTTT.

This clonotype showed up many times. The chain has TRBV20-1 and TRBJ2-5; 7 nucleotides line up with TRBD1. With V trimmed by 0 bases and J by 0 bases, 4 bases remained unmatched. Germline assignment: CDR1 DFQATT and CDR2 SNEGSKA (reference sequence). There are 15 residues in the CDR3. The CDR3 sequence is CSARDWGQNQETQYF. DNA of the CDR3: TGCAGTGCTAGAGATTGGGGACAGAACCAAGAGACCCAGTACTTC.

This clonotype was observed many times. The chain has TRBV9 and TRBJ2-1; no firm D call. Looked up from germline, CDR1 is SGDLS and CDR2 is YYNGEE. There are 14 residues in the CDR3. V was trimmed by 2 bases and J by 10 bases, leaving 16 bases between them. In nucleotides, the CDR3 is TGTGCCAGCAGCGTTGGTCTGGAGATTGGCGAGCAGTTCTTC. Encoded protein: CASSVGLEIGEQFF. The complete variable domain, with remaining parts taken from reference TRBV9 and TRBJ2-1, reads DSGVTQTPKHLITATGQRVTLRCSPRSGDLSVYWYQQSLDQGLQFLIQYYNGEERAKGNILERFSAQQFPDLHSELNLSSLELGDSALYFCASSVGLEIGEQFFGPGTRLTVL.

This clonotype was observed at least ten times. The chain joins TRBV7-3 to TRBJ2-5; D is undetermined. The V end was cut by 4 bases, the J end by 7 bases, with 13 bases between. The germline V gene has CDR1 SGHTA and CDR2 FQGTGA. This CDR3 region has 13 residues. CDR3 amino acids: CASSSGFVTTQYF. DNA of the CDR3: TGTGCCAGCAGCTCCGGATTCGTAACGACCCAGTACTTC.

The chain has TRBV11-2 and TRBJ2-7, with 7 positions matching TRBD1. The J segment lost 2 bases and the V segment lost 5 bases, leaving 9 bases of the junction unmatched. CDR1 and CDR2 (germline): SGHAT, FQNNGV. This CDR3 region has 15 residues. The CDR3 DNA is TGTGCCAGCAGCCCTCCCGGGACAGAGGCCTACGAGCAGTACTTC. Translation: CASSPPGTEAYEQYF.

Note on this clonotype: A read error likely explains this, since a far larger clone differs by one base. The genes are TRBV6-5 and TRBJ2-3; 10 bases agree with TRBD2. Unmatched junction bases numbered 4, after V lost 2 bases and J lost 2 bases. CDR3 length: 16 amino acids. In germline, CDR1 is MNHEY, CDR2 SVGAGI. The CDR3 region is CASSYPLAGNTDTQYF. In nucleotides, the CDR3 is TGTGCCAGCAGTTACCCACTAGCGGGAAACACAGATACGCAGTATTTT.

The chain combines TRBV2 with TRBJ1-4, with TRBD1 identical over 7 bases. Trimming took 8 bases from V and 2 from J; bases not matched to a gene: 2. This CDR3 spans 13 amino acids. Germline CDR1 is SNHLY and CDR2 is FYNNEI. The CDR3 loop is CASGTDTNEKLFF. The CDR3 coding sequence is TGTGCCAGCGGGACAGATACTAATGAAAAACTGTTTTTT. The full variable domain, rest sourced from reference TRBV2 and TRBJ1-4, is EPEVTQTPSHQVTQMGQEVILRCVPISNHLYFYWYRQILGQKVEFLVSFYNNEISEKSEIFDDQFSVERPDGSNFTLKIRSTKLEDSAMYFCASGTDTNEKLFFGSGTQLSVL.

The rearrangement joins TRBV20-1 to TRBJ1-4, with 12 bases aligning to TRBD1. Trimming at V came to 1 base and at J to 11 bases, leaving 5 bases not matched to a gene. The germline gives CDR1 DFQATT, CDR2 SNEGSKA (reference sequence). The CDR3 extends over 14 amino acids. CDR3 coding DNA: TGCAGTGCTAGAGTGGGACAGGGGGCGAGGAAACTGTTTTTT. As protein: CSARVGQGARKLFF.

CDR3 sequence: CASSLEMGNEQFF. The CDR3 DNA follows: TGTGCCAGCAGCTTAGAAATGGGAAATGAGCAGTTCTTC. The chain combines TRBV7-3 with TRBJ2-1, with unresolved D. The CDR3 extends over 13 amino acids. The V end lost 2 bases, the J end lost 7 bases, and 9 bases lay between the germline ends. In germline, CDR1 is SGHTA, CDR2 FQGTGA.

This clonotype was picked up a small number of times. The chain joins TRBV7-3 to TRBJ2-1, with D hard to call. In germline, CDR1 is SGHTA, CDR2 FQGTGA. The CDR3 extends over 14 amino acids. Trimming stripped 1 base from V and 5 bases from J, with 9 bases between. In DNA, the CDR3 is TGTGCCAGCAGCTTAAAGCTAGACGACAATGAGCAGTTCTTC. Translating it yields CASSLKLDDNEQFF. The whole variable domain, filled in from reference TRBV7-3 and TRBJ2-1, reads GAGVSQTPSNKVTEKGKYVELRCDPISGHTALYWYRQSLGQGPEFLIYFQGTGAADDSGLPNDRFFAVRPEGSVSTLKIQRTERGDSAVYLCASSLKLDDNEQFFGPGTRLTVL.

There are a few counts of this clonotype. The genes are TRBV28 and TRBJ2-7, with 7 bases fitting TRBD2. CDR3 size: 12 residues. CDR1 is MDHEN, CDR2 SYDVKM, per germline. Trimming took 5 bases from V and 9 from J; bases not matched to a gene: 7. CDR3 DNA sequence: TGTGCCAGCAGTCCGGGGGGAAGACGGCAGTACTTC. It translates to CASSPGGRRQYF.

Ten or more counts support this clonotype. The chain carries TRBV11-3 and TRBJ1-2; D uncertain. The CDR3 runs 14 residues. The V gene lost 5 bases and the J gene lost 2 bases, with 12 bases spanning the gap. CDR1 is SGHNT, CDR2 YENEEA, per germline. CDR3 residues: CASSPQGQNYGYTF. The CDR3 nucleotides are TGTGCCAGCAGCCCCCAAGGGCAGAACTATGGCTACACCTTC.

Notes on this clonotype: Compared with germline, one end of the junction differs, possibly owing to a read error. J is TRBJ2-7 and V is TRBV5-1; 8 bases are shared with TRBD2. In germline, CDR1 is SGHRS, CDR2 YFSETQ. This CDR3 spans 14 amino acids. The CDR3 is CASTARGGYYEQYF. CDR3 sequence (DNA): TGTGCCAGCACCGCCCGGGGGGGATACTACGAGCAGTACTTC.

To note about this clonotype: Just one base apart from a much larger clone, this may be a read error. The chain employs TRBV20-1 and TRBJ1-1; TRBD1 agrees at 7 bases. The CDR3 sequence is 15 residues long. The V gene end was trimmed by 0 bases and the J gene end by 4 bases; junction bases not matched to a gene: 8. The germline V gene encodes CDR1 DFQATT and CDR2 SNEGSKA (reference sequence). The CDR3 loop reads CSARDLTGLSTEAFF. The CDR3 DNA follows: TGCAGTGCTAGAGATTTGACAGGGCTGAGCACTGAAGCTTTCTTT.

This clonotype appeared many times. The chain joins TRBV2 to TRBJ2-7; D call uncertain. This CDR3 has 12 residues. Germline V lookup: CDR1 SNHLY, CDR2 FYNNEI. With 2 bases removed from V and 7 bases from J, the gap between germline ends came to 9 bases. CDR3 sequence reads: CASSENGLEQYF. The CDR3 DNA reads TGTGCCAGCAGTGAAAACGGTCTGGAGCAGTACTTC.

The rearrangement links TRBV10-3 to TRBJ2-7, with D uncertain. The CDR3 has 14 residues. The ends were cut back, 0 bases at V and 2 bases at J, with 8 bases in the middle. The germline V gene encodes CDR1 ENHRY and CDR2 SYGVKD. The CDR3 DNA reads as TGTGCCATCAGTGAGTCCGACGTTACCTACGAGCAGTACTTC. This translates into CAISESDVTYEQYF.

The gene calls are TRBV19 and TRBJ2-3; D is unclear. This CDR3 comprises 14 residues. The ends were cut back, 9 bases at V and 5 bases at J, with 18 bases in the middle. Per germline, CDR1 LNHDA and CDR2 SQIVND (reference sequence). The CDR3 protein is CARRCGRRRDTQYF. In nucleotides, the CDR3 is TGTGCCAGAAGATGTGGGCGCCGCCGAGATACGCAGTATTTT.

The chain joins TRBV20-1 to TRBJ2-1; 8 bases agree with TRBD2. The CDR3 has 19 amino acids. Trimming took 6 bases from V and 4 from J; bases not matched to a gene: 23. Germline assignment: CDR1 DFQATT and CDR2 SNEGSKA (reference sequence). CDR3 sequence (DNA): TGCAGTGCCAAGGGCGGGCGGGAGGCGTCTCTAGCTCCTTACAATGAGCAGTTCTTC. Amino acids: CSAKGGREASLAPYNEQFF.

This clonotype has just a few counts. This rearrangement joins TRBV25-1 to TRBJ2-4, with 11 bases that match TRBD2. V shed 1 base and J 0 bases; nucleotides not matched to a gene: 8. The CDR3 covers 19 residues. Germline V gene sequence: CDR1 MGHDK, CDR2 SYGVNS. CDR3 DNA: TGTGCCAGCAGTGAATTCGGTCTAGCGGGAGGAGAAGCCAAAAACATTCAGTACTTC. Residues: CASSEFGLAGGEAKNIQYF.

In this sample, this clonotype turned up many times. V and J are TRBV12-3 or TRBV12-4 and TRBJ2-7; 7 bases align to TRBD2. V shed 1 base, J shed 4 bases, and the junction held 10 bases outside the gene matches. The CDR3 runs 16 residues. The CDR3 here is CASSLGGTTGRYEQYF. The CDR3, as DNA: TGTGCCAGCAGTTTAGGGGGGACTACCGGGAGGTACGAGCAGTACTTC.

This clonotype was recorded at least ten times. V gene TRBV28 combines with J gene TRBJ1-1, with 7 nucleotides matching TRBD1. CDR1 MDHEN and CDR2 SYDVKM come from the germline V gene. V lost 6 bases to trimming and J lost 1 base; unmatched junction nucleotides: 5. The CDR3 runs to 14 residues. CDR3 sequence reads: CASRPGQPNTEAFF. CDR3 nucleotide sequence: TGTGCCAGCAGGCCGGGACAGCCGAACACTGAAGCTTTCTTT.

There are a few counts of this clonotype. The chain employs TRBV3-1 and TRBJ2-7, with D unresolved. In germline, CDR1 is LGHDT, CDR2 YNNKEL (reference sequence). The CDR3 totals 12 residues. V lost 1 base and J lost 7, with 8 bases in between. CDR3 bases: TGTGCCAGCAGCCAAGGGTCTGGGGAGCAGTACTTC. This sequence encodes CASSQGSGEQYF.

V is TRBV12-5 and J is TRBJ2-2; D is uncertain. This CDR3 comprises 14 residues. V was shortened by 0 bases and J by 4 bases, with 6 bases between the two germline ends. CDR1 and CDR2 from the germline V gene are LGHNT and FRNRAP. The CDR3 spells CASGLVTSTGELFF. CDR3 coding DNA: TGTGCTAGTGGTTTGGTTACGAGCACCGGGGAGCTGTTTTTT.

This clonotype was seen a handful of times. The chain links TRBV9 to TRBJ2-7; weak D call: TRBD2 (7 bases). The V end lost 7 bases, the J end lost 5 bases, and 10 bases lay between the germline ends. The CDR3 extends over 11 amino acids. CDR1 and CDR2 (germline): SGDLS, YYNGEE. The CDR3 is CASGGGDEQYF. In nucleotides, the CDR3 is TGTGCCAGCGGCGGGGGCGACGAGCAGTACTTC.